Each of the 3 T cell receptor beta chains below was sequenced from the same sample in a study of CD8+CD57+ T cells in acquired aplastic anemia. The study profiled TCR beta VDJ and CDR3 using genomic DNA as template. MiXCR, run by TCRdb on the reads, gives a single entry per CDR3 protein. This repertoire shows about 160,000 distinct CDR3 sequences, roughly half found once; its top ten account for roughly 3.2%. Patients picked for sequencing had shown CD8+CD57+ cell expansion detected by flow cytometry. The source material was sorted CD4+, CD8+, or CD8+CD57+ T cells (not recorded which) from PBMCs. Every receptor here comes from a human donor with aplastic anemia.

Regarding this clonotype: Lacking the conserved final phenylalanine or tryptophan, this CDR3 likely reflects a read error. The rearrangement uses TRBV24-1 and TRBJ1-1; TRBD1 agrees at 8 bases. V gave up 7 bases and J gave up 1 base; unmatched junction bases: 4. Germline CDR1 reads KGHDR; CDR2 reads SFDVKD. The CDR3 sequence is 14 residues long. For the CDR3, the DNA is TGTGCCACCAGGTTCACAGGGGGGAACACTGAAGCTTTCTCT. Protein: CATRFTGGNTEAFS.

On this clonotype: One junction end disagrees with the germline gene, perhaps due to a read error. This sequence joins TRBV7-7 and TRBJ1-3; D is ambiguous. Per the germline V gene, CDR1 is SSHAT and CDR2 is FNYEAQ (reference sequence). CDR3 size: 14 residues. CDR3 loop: CASSLVAVGNAIYF. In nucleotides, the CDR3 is TGTGCCAGCAGCTTAGTGGCGGTTGGAAACGCCATATATTTT.

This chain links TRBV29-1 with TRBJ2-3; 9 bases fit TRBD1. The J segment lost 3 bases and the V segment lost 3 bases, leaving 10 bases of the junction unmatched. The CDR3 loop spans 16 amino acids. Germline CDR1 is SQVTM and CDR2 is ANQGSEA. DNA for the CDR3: TGCAGCGTTGATGAGGGAGGACAGGGGACGACAGATACGCAGTATTTT. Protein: CSVDEGGQGTTDTQYF.